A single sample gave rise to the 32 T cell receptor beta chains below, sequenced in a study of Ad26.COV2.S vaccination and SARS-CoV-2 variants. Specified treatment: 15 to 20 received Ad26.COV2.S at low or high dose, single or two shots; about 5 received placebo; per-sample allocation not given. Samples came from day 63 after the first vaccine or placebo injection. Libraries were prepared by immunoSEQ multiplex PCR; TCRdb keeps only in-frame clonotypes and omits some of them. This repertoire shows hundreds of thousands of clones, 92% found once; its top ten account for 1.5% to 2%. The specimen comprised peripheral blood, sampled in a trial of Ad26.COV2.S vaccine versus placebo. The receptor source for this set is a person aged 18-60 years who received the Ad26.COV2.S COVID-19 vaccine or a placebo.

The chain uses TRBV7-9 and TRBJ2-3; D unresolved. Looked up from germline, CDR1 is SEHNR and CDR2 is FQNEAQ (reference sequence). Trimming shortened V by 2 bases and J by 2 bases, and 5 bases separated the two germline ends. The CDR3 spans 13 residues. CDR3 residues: CASSLMYTDTQYF. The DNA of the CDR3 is TGTGCCAGCAGCTTAATGTACACAGATACGCAGTATTTT.

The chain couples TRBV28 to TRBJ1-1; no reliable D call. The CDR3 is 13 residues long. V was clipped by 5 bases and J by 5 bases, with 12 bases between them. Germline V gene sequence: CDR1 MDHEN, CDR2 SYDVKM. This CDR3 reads CASSPKGWTEAFF. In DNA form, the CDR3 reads TGTGCCAGCAGTCCAAAGGGCTGGACTGAAGCTTTCTTT.

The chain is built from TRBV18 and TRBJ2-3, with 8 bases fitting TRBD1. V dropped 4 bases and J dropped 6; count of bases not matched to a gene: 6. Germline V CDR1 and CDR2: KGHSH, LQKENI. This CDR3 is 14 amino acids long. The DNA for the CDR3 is TGTGCCAGCTCACGAGAGGACAGGGTGGATACGCAGTATTTT. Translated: CASSREDRVDTQYF.

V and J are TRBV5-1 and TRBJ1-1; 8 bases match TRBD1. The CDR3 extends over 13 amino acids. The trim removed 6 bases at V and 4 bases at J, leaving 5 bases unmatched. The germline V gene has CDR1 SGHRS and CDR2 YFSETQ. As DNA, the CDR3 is TGCGCCAGCACCCTCACAGGGGGCACTGAAGCTTTCTTT. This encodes CASTLTGGTEAFF.

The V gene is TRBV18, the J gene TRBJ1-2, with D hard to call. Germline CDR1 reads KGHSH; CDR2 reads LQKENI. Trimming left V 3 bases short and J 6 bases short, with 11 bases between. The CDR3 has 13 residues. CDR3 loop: CASSPAAEDGYTF. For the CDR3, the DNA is TGTGCCAGCTCACCGGCAGCCGAAGATGGCTACACCTTC.

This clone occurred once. The CDR3 is CASSQGMVLGGYTF. The CDR3 DNA reads as TGCGCCAGCAGCCAAGGGATGGTTCTAGGAGGCTACACCTTC. This chain links TRBV4-3 with TRBJ1-2; D ambiguous. V dropped 1 base and J dropped 8 bases, with 14 bases sitting between them. Germline-derived CDR1 and CDR2 are LGHNA and YSLEER. This CDR3 region has 14 residues.

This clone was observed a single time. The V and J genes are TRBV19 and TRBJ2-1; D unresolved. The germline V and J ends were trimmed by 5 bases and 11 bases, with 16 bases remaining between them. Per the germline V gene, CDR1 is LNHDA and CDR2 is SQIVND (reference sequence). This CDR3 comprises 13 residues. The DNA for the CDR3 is TGTGCCAGTAGTCTTGCCGTCGGAGCAAAGCAGTTCTTC. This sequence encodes CASSLAVGAKQFF.

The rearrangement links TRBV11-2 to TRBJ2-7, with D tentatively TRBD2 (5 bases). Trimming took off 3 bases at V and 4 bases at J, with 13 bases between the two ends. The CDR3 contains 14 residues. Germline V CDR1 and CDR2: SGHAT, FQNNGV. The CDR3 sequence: CASSFLSGPYEQYF. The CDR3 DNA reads TGTGCCAGCAGCTTTCTAAGCGGCCCTTACGAGCAGTACTTC. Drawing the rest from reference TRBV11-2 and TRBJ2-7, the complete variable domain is EAGVAQSPRYKIIEKRQSVAFWCNPISGHATLYWYQQILGQGPKLLIQFQNNGVVDDSQLPKDRFSAERLKGVDSTLKIQPAKLEDSAVYLCASSFLSGPYEQYFGPGTRLTVT.

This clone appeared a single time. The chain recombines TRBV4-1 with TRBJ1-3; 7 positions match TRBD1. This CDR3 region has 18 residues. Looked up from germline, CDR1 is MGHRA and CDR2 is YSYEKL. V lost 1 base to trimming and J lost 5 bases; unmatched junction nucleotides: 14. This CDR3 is CASSQGQLRGRGRNTIYF. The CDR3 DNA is TGCGCCAGCAGCCAAGGACAGCTTAGGGGCAGGGGGAGAAACACCATATATTTT.

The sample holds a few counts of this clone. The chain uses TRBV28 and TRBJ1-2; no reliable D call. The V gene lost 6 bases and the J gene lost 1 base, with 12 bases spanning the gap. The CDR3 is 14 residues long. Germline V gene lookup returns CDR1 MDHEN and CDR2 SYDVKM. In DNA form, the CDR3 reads TGTGCCAGCAGCCAAGGACGGAATAACTATGGCTACACCTTC. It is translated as CASSQGRNNYGYTF.

CDR3 nucleotides: TGTGCCAGCAGCTCAGGGGGCGCCGGTGAAAAACTGTTTTTT. Amino acids: CASSSGGAGEKLFF. V gene TRBV7-9 combines with J gene TRBJ1-4, with 8 bases identical to TRBD1. Trimming took 4 bases from V and 7 from J; bases not matched to a gene: 5. Germline lookup yields CDR1 SEHNR and CDR2 FQNEAQ (reference sequence). CDR3 size: 14 residues.

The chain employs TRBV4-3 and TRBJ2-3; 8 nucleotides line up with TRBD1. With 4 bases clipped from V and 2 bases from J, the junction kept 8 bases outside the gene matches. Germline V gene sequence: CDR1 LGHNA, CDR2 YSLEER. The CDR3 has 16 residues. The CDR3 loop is CASSRGQGLTTDTQYF. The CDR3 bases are TGCGCCAGCAGCCGCGGACAGGGATTGACCACAGATACGCAGTATTTT.

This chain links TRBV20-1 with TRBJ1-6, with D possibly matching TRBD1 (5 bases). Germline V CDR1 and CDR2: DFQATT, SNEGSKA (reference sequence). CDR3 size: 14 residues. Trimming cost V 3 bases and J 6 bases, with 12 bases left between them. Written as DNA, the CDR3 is TGCAGTGCTAGTAAAGGGGCTGGTAATTCACCCCTCCACTTT. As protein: CSASKGAGNSPLHF.

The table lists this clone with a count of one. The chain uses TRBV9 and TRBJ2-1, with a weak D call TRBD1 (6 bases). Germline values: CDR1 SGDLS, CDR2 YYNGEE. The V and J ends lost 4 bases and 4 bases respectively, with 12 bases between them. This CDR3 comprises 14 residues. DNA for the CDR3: TGTGCCAGCAGCCTTGGACAGCCTTACAATGAGCAGTTCTTC. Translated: CASSLGQPYNEQFF.

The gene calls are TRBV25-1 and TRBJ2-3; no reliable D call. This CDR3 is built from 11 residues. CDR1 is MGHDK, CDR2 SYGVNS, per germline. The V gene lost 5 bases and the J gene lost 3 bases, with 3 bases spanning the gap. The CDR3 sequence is CASSQTDTQYF. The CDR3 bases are TGTGCCAGCAGTCAGACAGATACGCAGTATTTT.

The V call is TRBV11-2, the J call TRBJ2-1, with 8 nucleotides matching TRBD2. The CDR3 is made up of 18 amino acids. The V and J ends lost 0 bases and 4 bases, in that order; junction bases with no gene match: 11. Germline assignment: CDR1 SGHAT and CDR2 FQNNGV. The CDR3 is CASSLDPGGRGEYNEQFF. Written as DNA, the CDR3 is TGTGCCAGCAGCTTAGATCCGGGTGGGCGGGGGGAATACAATGAGCAGTTCTTC.

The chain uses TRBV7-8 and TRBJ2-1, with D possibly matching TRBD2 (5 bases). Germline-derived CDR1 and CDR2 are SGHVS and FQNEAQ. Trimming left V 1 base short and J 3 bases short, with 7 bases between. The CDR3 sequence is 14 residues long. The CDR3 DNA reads TGTGCCAGCAGCTTAGGCGGGTACTACAATGAGCAGTTCTTC. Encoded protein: CASSLGGYYNEQFF.

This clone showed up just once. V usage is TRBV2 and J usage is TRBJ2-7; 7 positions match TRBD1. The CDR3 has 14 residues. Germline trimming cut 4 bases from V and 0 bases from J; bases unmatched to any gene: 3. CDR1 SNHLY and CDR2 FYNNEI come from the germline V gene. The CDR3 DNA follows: TGTGCCAGCAGTGGACAGGGAAGCTCCTACGAGCAGTACTTC. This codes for CASSGQGSSYEQYF.

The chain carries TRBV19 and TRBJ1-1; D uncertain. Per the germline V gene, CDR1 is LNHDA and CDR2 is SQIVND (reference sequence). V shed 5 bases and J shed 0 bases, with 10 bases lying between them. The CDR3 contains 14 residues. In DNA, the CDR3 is TGTGCCAGTAGTGCAGGACCGATGAACACTGAAGCTTTCTTT. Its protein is CASSAGPMNTEAFF.

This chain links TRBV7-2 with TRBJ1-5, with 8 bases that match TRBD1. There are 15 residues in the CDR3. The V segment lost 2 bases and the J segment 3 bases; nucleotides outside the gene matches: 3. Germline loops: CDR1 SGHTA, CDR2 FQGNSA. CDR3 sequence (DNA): TGTGCCAGCAGCTTAACAGGGGGTTACAATCAGCCCCAGCATTTT. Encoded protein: CASSLTGGYNQPQHF.

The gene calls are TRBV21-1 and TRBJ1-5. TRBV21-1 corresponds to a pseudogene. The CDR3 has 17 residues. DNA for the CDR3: TGTGCCAGCAGCATTTCCTTACACGGGGGCGCAAGCCAGCCCCAGCATTTT. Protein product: CASSISLHGGASQPQHF.

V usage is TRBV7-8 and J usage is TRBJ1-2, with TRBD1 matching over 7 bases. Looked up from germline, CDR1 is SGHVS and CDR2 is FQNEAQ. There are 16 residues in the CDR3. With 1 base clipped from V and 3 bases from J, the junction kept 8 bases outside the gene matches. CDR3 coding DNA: TGTGCCAGCAGCTTAGGTTCGGGCAGGGGGGACTATGGCTACACCTTC. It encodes CASSLGSGRGDYGYTF.

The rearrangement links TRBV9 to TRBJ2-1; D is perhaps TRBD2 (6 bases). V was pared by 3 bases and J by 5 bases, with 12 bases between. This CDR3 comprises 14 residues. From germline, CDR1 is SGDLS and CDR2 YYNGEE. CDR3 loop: CASSGGDSDNEQFF. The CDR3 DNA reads TGTGCCAGCAGCGGGGGGGACTCAGACAATGAGCAGTTCTTC. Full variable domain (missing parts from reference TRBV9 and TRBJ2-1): DSGVTQTPKHLITATGQRVTLRCSPRSGDLSVYWYQQSLDQGLQFLIQYYNGEERAKGNILERFSAQQFPDLHSELNLSSLELGDSALYFCASSGGDSDNEQFFGPGTRLTVL.

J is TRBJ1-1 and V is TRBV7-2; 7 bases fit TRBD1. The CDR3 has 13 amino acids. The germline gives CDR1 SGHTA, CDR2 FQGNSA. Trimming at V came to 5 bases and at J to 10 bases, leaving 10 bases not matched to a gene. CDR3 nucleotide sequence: TGTGCCAGCAGCATACGGACAGGCTGGCCAGCTTTCTTT. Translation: CASSIRTGWPAFF.

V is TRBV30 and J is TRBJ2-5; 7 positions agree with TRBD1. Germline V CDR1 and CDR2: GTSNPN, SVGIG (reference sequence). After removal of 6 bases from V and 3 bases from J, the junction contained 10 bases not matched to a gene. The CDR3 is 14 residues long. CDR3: CACELTGNEETQYF. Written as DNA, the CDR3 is TGTGCCTGTGAACTGACAGGGAATGAAGAGACCCAGTACTTC.

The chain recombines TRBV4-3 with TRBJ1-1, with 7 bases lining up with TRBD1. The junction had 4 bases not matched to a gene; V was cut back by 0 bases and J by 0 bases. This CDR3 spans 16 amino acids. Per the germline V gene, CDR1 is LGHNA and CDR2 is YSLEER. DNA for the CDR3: TGCGCCAGCAGCCAAGATAGGGGGACAGTGAACACTGAAGCTTTCTTT. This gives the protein CASSQDRGTVNTEAFF.

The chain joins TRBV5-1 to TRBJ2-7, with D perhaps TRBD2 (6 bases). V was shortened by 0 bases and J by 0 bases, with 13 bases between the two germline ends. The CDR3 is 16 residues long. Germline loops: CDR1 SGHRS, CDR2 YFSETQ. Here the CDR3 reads CASSLAVAGPSYEQYF. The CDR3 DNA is TGCGCCAGCAGCTTGGCCGTCGCGGGGCCCTCCTACGAGCAGTACTTC.

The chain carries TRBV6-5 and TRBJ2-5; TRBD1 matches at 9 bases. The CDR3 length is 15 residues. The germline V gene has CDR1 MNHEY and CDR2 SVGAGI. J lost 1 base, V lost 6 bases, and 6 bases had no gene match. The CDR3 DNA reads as TGTGCCAGCAGCCCCGGGACAGGGAGCCAAGAGACCCAGTACTTC. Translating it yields CASSPGTGSQETQYF.

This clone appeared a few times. CDR3 sequence reads: CASSRTNTEAFF. The CDR3, as DNA: TGTGCCAGCAGTCGTACGAACACTGAAGCTTTCTTT. This chain connects TRBV27 to TRBJ1-1; D is unclear. V was cut by 5 bases and J by 1 base, with 5 bases left in between. The CDR3 spans 12 residues. Germline assignment: CDR1 MNHEY and CDR2 SMNVEV (reference sequence).

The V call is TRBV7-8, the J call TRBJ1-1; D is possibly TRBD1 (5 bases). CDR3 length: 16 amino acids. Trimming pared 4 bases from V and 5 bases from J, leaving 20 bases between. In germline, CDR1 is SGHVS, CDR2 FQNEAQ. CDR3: CASSYAGGAGSTEAFF. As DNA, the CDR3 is TGTGCCAGCAGCTACGCAGGAGGGGCAGGTAGTACTGAAGCTTTCTTT.

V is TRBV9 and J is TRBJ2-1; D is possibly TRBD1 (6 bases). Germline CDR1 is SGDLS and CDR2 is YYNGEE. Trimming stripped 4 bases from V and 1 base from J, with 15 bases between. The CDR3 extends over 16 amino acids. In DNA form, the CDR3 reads TGTGCCAGCAGCTCACGAGAAGGACAGTCCTACAATGAGCAGTTCTTC. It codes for CASSSREGQSYNEQFF.

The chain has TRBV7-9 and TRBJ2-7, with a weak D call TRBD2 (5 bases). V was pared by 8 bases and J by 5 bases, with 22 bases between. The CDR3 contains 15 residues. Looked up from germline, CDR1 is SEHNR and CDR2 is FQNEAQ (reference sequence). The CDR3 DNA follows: TGTGCCAGCGCCGTCGAGGGCTATAATTGGCACGAGCAGTACTTC. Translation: CASAVEGYNWHEQYF.